This T cell receptor beta chain was recovered during a study of blood T cell repertoires in COVID-19. Germline CDR1 MNHEY, CDR2 SVGEGT. There are 16 residues in the CDR3. V dropped 6 bases and J dropped 5; count of bases not matched to a gene: 10. The protocol was immunoSEQ multiplex PCR, while the TCRdb copy is restricted to in-frame clones and leaves out a portion. The sample carries around 70,000 clones, roughly nine tenths recorded once. This receptor was taken from a man between 45 and 60 years old with acute or convalescent COVID-19. This chain links TRBV6-2 or TRBV6-3 with TRBJ2-7; 13 bases line up with TRBD2. The sequencing input was peripheral blood. The CDR3, as DNA: TGTGCCAGCAGCTCCGGACTAGCGGGAGTTAGAGACGAGCAGTACTTC. Its translation is CASSSGLAGVRDEQYF.